This TCR beta chain was profiled in a study of OX40 agonist ivuxolimab in advanced cancers. The overall study: Dosing consisted of intravenous ivuxolimab at 0.01 to 10 mg/kg every 2 weeks. Patients in dose escalation had liver, melanoma, kidney or head and neck cancers. General study findings and limits: At doses 0.1 to 3.0 mg/kg, CD4+ and CD8+ clones expanded. Expanded clones were, on average, more numerous among CD8+ T cells than CD4+.

Libraries were prepared by immunoSEQ multiplex PCR; TCRdb keeps only in-frame clonotypes and omits some of them. The sample includes more than 100,000 clones, approximately 90% seen only once; the top ten take approximately 1%. On this clone itself: Antigen specificity is unknown.

Sequences were derived from CD4+ or CD8+ T cells sorted from blood, sampled in a trial of the OX40 agonist ivuxolimab. This sequence originates from an adult with an advanced solid tumor such as melanoma, head and neck, liver or kidney cancer.

For the CDR3, the DNA is TGCGCCAGCAGCTTGGAGGCAGCTCCTTTGAGCTATGGCTACACCTTC. Translation: CASSLEAAPLSYGYTF. The chain combines TRBV5-1 with TRBJ1-2; D gene unclear. CDR3 length equals 16 residues. CDR1 is SGHRS and CDR2 is YFSETQ in the germline V gene. V was cut by 0 bases and J by 4 bases, with 16 bases left in between.